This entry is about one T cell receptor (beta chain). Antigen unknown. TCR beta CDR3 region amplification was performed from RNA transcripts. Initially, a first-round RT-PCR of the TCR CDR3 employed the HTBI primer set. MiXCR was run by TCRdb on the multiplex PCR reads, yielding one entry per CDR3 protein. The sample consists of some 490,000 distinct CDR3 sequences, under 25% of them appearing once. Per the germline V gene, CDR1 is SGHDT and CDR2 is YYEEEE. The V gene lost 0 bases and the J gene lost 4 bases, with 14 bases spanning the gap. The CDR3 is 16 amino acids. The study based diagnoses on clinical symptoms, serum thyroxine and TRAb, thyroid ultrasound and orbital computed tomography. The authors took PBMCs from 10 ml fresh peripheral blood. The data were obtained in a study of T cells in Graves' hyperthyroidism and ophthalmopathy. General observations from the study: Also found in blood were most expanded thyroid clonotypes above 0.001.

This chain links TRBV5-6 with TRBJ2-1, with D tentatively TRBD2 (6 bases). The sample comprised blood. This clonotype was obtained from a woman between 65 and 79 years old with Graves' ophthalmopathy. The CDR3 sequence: CASSLGMGRRYNEQFF. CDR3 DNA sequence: TGTGCCAGCAGCTTGGGGATGGGGAGGAGGTACAATGAGCAGTTCTTC.